This entry lists 32 T cell receptor beta chains sequenced from one sample in a study of control samples from healthy donors and cancer patients. Libraries were prepared by immunoSEQ multiplex PCR; TCRdb keeps only in-frame clonotypes and omits some of them. Seen here are about 50,000 clones, 94% observed once, and the top ten hold approximately 4.3%. Source material: blood. The receptor set was obtained from a man in his thirties or forties in good health.

The genes are TRBV20-1 and TRBJ2-3, with 8 bases fitting TRBD2. Germline V gene lookup returns CDR1 DFQATT and CDR2 SNEGSKA (reference sequence). V lost 3 bases and J lost 4; bases outside the gene matches: 9. This CDR3 region has 15 residues. CDR3 DNA: TGCAGTGCTAGTCAGGGGCGGGAGGTCGCAGATACGCAGTATTTT. It yields the protein CSASQGREVADTQYF.

In its sample, this clone was seen once. This CDR3 is also generated by other DNA sequences in the sample. J is TRBJ1-5 and V is TRBV6-5, with D possibly TRBD1 on 5 matching bases. CDR1 and CDR2 (germline): MNHEY, SVGAGI. The CDR3 is made up of 14 amino acids. The V end lost 0 bases, the J end lost 4 bases, and 7 bases lay between the germline ends. The CDR3 region has the DNA TGTGCCAGCAGTTACTCGGAGGGGAATCAGCCCCAGCATTTT. Protein product: CASSYSEGNQPQHF.

The chain couples TRBV9 to TRBJ1-1; no clear D. This CDR3 comprises 15 residues. V was clipped by 4 bases and J by 5 bases, with 18 bases between them. Germline CDR1 reads SGDLS; CDR2 reads YYNGEE. This chain's CDR3 is CASSPWLAVYTEAFF. Written as DNA, the CDR3 is TGTGCCAGCAGCCCCTGGCTGGCGGTTTATACTGAAGCTTTCTTT.

The chain is built from TRBV19 and TRBJ2-1; 16 nucleotides match TRBD2. CDR3 length equals 18 residues. V lost 6 bases and J lost 4; bases outside the gene matches: 9. Germline V lookup: CDR1 LNHDA, CDR2 SQIVND (reference sequence). Written as DNA, the CDR3 is TGTGCCAGTAGCCCGGGACTAGCGGGAGGGGGCCCTTACAATGAGCAGTTCTTC. It is translated as CASSPGLAGGGPYNEQFF.

This clone has just one count. The rearrangement links TRBV28 to TRBJ1-1, with unresolved D. Germline CDR1 and CDR2: MDHEN and SYDVKM. Trimming removed 4 bases at V and 1 base at J, with 10 bases between. This CDR3 comprises 14 residues. CDR3 DNA sequence: TGTGCCAGCAGTTATAGTTTGTCGAACACTGAAGCTTTCTTT. This gives the protein CASSYSLSNTEAFF.

The rearrangement joins TRBV6-5 to TRBJ2-7; either TRBD1 or TRBD2 may supply D (6 bases each). The V end was cut by 0 bases, the J end by 2 bases, with 14 bases between. Germline CDR1 MNHEY, CDR2 SVGAGI. The CDR3 is 16 amino acids. The CDR3 loop is CASSYSTGLNTYEQYF. CDR3 nucleotides: TGTGCCAGCAGTTACTCGACAGGACTAAACACCTACGAGCAGTACTTC.

The chain uses TRBV19 and TRBJ1-1; no definite D call. This CDR3 has 14 residues. The germline V and J ends were trimmed by 3 bases and 4 bases, with 12 bases remaining between them. Looked up from germline, CDR1 is LNHDA and CDR2 is SQIVND (reference sequence). The CDR3 DNA follows: TGTGCCAGTAGTATTCGGGCGCGGACCACTGAAGCTTTCTTT. This gives the protein CASSIRARTTEAFF.

V is TRBV9 and J is TRBJ2-7; TRBD1 matches 8 bases. CDR3 length equals 16 residues. Germline CDR1 and CDR2: SGDLS and YYNGEE. The ends lost 4 bases at V and 0 bases at J; junction bases unmatched: 9. The CDR3 nucleotides read TGTGCCAGCAGCACCTGGACAGGGAAGAGCTCCTACGAGCAGTACTTC. Encoded protein: CASSTWTGKSSYEQYF.

The V gene is TRBV18, the J gene TRBJ1-5; 9 bases map to TRBD1. This CDR3 has 16 amino acids. After removal of 5 bases from V and 1 base from J, the junction contained 6 bases not matched to a gene. Germline CDR1 is KGHSH and CDR2 is LQKENI. The CDR3 region is CASSGWTGESNQPQHF. In DNA form, the CDR3 reads TGTGCCAGCTCAGGATGGACAGGGGAAAGCAATCAGCCCCAGCATTTT.

The chain combines TRBV13 with TRBJ1-2, with D possibly matching TRBD1 (5 bases). Germline V lookup: CDR1 PRHDT, CDR2 FYEKMQ (reference sequence). Between the trimmed V and J ends, which lost 0 bases and 3 bases, there was a span of 11 bases. This CDR3 is built from 15 residues. The CDR3 nucleotides are TGTGCCAGCAGCTTAGGGACAGTGACGGACTATGGCTACACCTTC. This gives the protein CASSLGTVTDYGYTF.

Concerning this clone: A junction end diverges from the germline sequence, so it may reflect a read error. The chain recombines TRBV7-7 with TRBJ2-2; 9 nucleotides align to TRBD2. This CDR3 spans 16 amino acids. Germline loops: CDR1 SSHAT, CDR2 FNYEAQ (reference sequence). CDR3 nucleotides: TGTGCTAGCAGCTTAGCTACTAGCGGGCGGTCCGGGGAGCTGTTTTTT. It yields the protein CASSLATSGRSGELFF. The whole variable domain, remainder taken from reference TRBV7-7 and TRBJ2-2, is GAGVSQSPRYKVTKRGQDVTLRCDPISSHATLYWYQQALGQGPEFLTYFNYEAQPDKSGLPSDRFSAERPEGSISTLTIQRTEQRDSAMYRCASSLATSGRSGELFFGEGSRLTVL.

The chain uses TRBV7-2 and TRBJ1-1; D perhaps matches TRBD1 (5 bases). The germline V and J ends were trimmed by 0 bases and 3 bases, with 23 bases remaining between them. CDR1 is SGHTA and CDR2 is FQGNSA in the germline V gene. CDR3 length equals 19 residues. The CDR3 region is CASSLAGALGLSIDTEAFF. In nucleotides, the CDR3 is TGTGCCAGCAGCTTAGCCGGGGCACTGGGACTCAGTATAGACACTGAAGCTTTCTTT. The full variable domain, completed using reference TRBV7-2 and TRBJ1-1, is GAGVSQSPSNKVTEKGKDVELRCDPISGHTALYWYRQSLGQGLEFLIYFQGNSAPDKSGLPSDRFSAERTGGSVSTLTIQRTQQEDSAVYLCASSLAGALGLSIDTEAFFGQGTRLTVV.

The V call is TRBV4-3, the J call TRBJ2-3; 8 bases are a match to TRBD2. Germline assignment: CDR1 LGHNA and CDR2 YSLEER. The CDR3 extends over 17 amino acids. The junction had 13 bases not matched to a gene; V was cut back by 0 bases and J by 8 bases. The CDR3 sequence: CASSQESSGGPRGTQYF. CDR3 nucleotide sequence: TGCGCCAGCAGCCAAGAATCCAGCGGGGGCCCTCGGGGTACGCAGTATTTT.

The rearrangement joins TRBV2 to TRBJ1-2; 8 nucleotides line up with TRBD1. Germline trimming cut 7 bases from V and 9 bases from J; bases unmatched to any gene: 13. The CDR3 contains 14 residues. Germline V gene data show CDR1 as SNHLY and CDR2 as FYNNEI. This CDR3 reads CASTDRGGQDSYTF. In DNA, the CDR3 is TGTGCCAGCACCGATCGGGGGGGACAGGATAGCTACACCTTC.

The chain is built from TRBV7-2 and TRBJ1-4; D remains ambiguous. The germline V and J ends were trimmed by 2 bases and 13 bases, with 26 bases remaining between them. This CDR3 comprises 17 residues. CDR1 is SGHTA, CDR2 FQGNSA, per germline. The CDR3 loop is CASSLRPTGKGISGLFF. The CDR3 DNA reads TGTGCCAGCAGCTTAAGGCCGACGGGGAAAGGAATCTCAGGACTGTTTTTT.

The rearrangement links TRBV5-1 to TRBJ2-1; 7 bases agree with TRBD1. CDR3 length: 15 amino acids. CDR1 is SGHRS and CDR2 is YFSETQ in the germline V gene. V was clipped by 4 bases and J by 1 base; unmatched bases: 5. In DNA, the CDR3 is TGCGCCAGCAGCGCCACAGGGGAATCCTACAATGAGCAGTTCTTC. The encoded protein is CASSATGESYNEQFF.

The chain links TRBV5-1 to TRBJ2-1; D remains unclear. Germline assignment: CDR1 SGHRS and CDR2 YFSETQ. This CDR3 spans 15 amino acids. V shed 0 bases and J shed 3 bases, with 10 bases lying between them. The CDR3 nucleotides are TGCGCCAGCAGCTTGGAGGCAGCTAGCTACAATGAGCAGTTCTTC. It encodes CASSLEAASYNEQFF.

The V gene is TRBV30, the J gene TRBJ1-5, with a weak D call TRBD1 (5 bases). V was pared by 2 bases and J by 2 bases, with 16 bases between. The germline V gene has CDR1 GTSNPN and CDR2 SVGIG (reference sequence). This CDR3 region has 16 residues. CDR3 loop: CAWSSVGQGGNQPQHF. In DNA, the CDR3 is TGTGCCTGGAGTTCAGTCGGGCAGGGAGGCAATCAGCCCCAGCATTTT.

J is TRBJ1-1 and V is TRBV6-5, with D possibly being TRBD1 (6 bases). The CDR3 loop spans 14 amino acids. Deletions cut 2 bases from V and 4 bases from J, with 11 bases between. CDR1 and CDR2 from the germline V gene are MNHEY and SVGAGI. CDR3 in DNA: TGTGCCAGCAGTTACGGGACAAGGGTCACTGAAGCTTTCTTT. This gives the protein CASSYGTRVTEAFF.

The J gene is TRBJ2-6, the V gene TRBV27; D is ambiguous. Trimming took 7 bases from V and 2 from J, leaving 6 bases between them. The CDR3 length is 13 residues. Germline CDR1 is MNHEY and CDR2 is SMNVEV (reference sequence). The DNA for the CDR3 is TGTGCCAGCACATCTACTGGGGCCAACGTCCTGACTTTC. It is translated as CASTSTGANVLTF.

V usage is TRBV7-2 and J usage is TRBJ2-5; 8 bases line up with TRBD2. J lost 5 bases, V lost 5 bases, and 10 bases had no gene match. Looked up from germline, CDR1 is SGHTA and CDR2 is FQGNSA. The CDR3 loop spans 15 amino acids. The chain's CDR3 is CASSPNSGGPETQYF. The CDR3 region has the DNA TGTGCCAGCAGCCCTAATTCGGGGGGGCCGGAGACCCAGTACTTC.

CDR3 DNA: TGTGCCAGCAGCGCTCTTCCGACAGGGGTTTCGGGAAACACCATATATTTT. It translates to CASSALPTGVSGNTIYF. The rearrangement joins TRBV9 to TRBJ1-3; 8 bases align to TRBD1. Germline V gene sequence: CDR1 SGDLS, CDR2 YYNGEE. V shed 3 bases, J shed 4 bases, and the junction held 12 bases outside the gene matches. CDR3 length equals 17 residues.

This chain connects TRBV19 to TRBJ2-5; TRBD1 or TRBD2 may be the D gene (5 bases each). CDR1 and CDR2 from the germline V gene are LNHDA and SQIVND (reference sequence). The V end lost 3 bases, the J end lost 1 base, and 9 bases lay between the germline ends. The CDR3 has 14 residues. The CDR3 nucleotides read TGTGCCAGTAGTATTTCGAGGGGCCAAGAGACCCAGTACTTC. This gives the protein CASSISRGQETQYF.

Written as DNA, the CDR3 is TGCAGCGTTGTCGGACAGGGGGGTTGGGGCACAGATACGCAGTATTTT. This encodes CSVVGQGGWGTDTQYF. V is TRBV29-1 and J is TRBJ2-3; 10 bases agree with TRBD1. The CDR3 length is 16 residues. Germline CDR1 reads SQVTM; CDR2 reads ANQGSEA. V shed 4 bases, J shed 1 base, and the junction held 8 bases outside the gene matches.

V usage is TRBV19 and J usage is TRBJ2-1, with D hard to call. This CDR3 has 15 residues. Germline V gene data show CDR1 as LNHDA and CDR2 as SQIVND (reference sequence). Deletions cut 3 bases from V and 4 bases from J, with 13 bases between. The CDR3 DNA sequence: TGTGCCAGTAGTATGAGCATAGCAAAATACAATGAGCAGTTCTTC. This gives the protein CASSMSIAKYNEQFF.

The V and J genes are TRBV2 and TRBJ2-7; perhaps TRBD1 as D (6 bases). The CDR3 covers 15 residues. The germline CDR1 and CDR2 sequences are SNHLY and FYNNEI. The V end was cut by 0 bases, the J end by 3 bases, with 12 bases between. In nucleotides, the CDR3 is TGTGCCAGCAGTGAAGCCTTTGGCAGGGGCTACGAGCAGTACTTC. Encoded protein: CASSEAFGRGYEQYF.

J is TRBJ1-4 and V is TRBV5-1; the D is unclear. Looked up from germline, CDR1 is SGHRS and CDR2 is YFSETQ. The length of the CDR3 is 15 residues. V lost 4 bases, J lost 2 bases, and 12 bases lay in between. In DNA form, the CDR3 reads TGCGCCAGCAGCATATCCACGGGGACTAATGAAAAACTGTTTTTT. This translates into CASSISTGTNEKLFF.

As DNA, the CDR3 is TGTGCCTGGAAAGTAGGGACAGCCAACACTGAAGCTTTCTTT. Protein product: CAWKVGTANTEAFF. V usage is TRBV30 and J usage is TRBJ1-1; 7 nucleotides match TRBD1. The junction had 7 bases not matched to a gene; V was cut back by 4 bases and J by 2 bases. Germline loops: CDR1 GTSNPN, CDR2 SVGIG (reference sequence). CDR3 length equals 14 residues.

This chain joins TRBV4-1 and TRBJ2-7; D not resolved. Germline CDR1 MGHRA, CDR2 YSYEKL. The CDR3 runs 14 residues. V shed 1 base and J shed 7 bases, with 14 bases lying between them. CDR3 in DNA: TGCGCCAGCAGCCAAGGGGAATCCTCTTATGAGCAGTACTTC. Protein product: CASSQGESSYEQYF.

V gene TRBV4-3 combines with J gene TRBJ1-6, with D tentatively TRBD1 (6 bases). The germline V gene has CDR1 LGHNA and CDR2 YSLEER. V lost 1 base and J lost 9, with 10 bases in between. The CDR3 covers 14 residues. The CDR3 DNA sequence: TGCGCCAGCAGCCAAGGACAGGAGTCTTCACCCCTCCACTTT. Protein product: CASSQGQESSPLHF.

This clone was seen once. The chain employs TRBV5-1 and TRBJ1-1; D not resolved. The germline CDR1 and CDR2 sequences are SGHRS and YFSETQ. Trimming stripped 0 bases from V and 0 bases from J, with 12 bases between. The CDR3 covers 16 residues. CDR3 region: CASSLAIGTVNTEAFF. CDR3 coding DNA: TGCGCCAGCAGCTTGGCTATAGGTACCGTGAACACTGAAGCTTTCTTT.

The chain links TRBV7-9 to TRBJ1-5; D is uncertain. This CDR3 contains 17 residues. V was shortened by 1 base and J by 3 bases, with 16 bases between the two germline ends. Germline V gene data show CDR1 as SEHNR and CDR2 as FQNEAQ (reference sequence). CDR3 coding DNA: TGTGCCAGCAGCTTAGGATTGGATTGGAGCTACAATCAGCCCCAGCATTTT. Translating gives CASSLGLDWSYNQPQHF.